Sequencing of this T cell receptor beta chain was carried out in a study of control samples from healthy donors and cancer patients (dated by TCRdb to the early 2020s). Library preparation employed the immunoSEQ multiplex PCR assay. Held by TCRdb, this immuneACCESS table contains in-frame sequences only and omits some clones. Under half of the omission traces to an unresolved V gene where checked; the cause of the rest is unknown. The sample table lists 84,000 or so clones, about 79% of them with a count of one. Roughly 11% of the sample is in the top ten clones. On this clone: Its antigen is unknown. The record has no base qualities; no much larger clone is one base away.

The germline V gene encodes CDR1 SEHNR and CDR2 FQNEAQ (reference sequence). Reading from cysteine to phenylalanine, the CDR3 counts 17 amino acids. Only CDR3 DNA is held: 51 bases, read in frame from base 1. Here V drops 5 bases and J drops 2 bases, and the junction holds 13 bases not matched to any gene. The V and J segments used are TRBV7-9 and TRBJ2-7; the junction holds 9 bases that match TRBD1. This clonotype was sampled from a man aged 60 to 69 with head and neck cancer. Sequencing was carried out using PBMCs. The CDR3 sequence is CASSAILGDRAPYEQYF. The DNA sequence follows: TGTGCCAGCAGCGCGATCCTCGGGGACAGGGCACCCTACGAGCAGTACTTC.